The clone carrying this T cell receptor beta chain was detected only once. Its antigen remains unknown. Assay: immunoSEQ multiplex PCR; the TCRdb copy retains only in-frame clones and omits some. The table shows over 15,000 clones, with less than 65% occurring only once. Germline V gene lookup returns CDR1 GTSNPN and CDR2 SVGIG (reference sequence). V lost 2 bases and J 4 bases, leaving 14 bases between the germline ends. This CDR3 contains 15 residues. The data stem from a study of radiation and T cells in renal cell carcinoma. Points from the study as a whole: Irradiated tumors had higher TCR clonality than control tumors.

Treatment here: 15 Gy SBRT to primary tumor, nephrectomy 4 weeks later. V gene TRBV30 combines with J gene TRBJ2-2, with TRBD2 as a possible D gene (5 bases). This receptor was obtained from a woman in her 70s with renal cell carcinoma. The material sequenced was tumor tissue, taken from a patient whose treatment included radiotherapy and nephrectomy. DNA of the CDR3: TGTGCCTGGAGTAGGGCCACCGCGGGCACCGGGGAGCTGTTTTTT. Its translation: CAWSRATAGTGELFF.